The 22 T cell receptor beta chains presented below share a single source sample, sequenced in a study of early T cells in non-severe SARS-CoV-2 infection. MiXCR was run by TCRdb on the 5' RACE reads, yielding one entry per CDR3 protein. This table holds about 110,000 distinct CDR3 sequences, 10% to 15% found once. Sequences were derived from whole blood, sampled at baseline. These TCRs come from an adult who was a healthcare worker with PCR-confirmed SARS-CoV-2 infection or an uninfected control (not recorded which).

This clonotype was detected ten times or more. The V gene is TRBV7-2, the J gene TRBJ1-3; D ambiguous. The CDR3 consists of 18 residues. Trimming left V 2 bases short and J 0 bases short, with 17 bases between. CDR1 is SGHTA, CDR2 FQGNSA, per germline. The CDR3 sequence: CASSLSPSLGLSGNTIYF. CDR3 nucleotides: TGTGCCAGCAGCTTATCCCCCTCACTCGGTCTCTCTGGAAACACCATATATTTT.

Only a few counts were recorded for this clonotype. The CDR3 bases are TGTGCCAGCAGTTCATACAGGGGGCCGGTCAAAACTGAAGCTTTCTTT. It translates to CASSSYRGPVKTEAFF. The V and J genes are TRBV28 and TRBJ1-1, with 9 nucleotides matching TRBD1. The CDR3 sequence is 16 residues long. In germline, CDR1 is MDHEN, CDR2 SYDVKM. The junction had 11 bases not matched to a gene; V was cut back by 4 bases and J by 5 bases.

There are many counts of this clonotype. In DNA form, the CDR3 reads TGCAGTGCTAGTCCGGGACTAGCGGGAGTTGGGCGGTACGAGCAGTACTTC. As protein: CSASPGLAGVGRYEQYF. This chain joins TRBV20-1 and TRBJ2-7, with TRBD2 matching over 14 bases. From germline, CDR1 is DFQATT and CDR2 SNEGSKA (reference sequence). This CDR3 contains 17 residues. The V segment lost 3 bases and the J segment 4 bases; nucleotides outside the gene matches: 11.

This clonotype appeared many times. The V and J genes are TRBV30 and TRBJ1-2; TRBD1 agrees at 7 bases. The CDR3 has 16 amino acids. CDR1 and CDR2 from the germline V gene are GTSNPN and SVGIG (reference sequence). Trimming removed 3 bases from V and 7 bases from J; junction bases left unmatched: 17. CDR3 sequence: CAWSRPGQPKFGGYTF. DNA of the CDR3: TGTGCCTGGAGCAGACCGGGACAGCCCAAATTTGGTGGCTACACCTTC.

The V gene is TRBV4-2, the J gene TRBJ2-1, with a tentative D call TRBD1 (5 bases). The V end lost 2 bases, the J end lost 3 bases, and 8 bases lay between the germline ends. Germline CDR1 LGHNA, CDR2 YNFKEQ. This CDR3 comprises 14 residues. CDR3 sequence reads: CASSQSQGYNEQFF. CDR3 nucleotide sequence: TGTGCCAGCAGCCAATCTCAGGGCTACAATGAGCAGTTCTTC.

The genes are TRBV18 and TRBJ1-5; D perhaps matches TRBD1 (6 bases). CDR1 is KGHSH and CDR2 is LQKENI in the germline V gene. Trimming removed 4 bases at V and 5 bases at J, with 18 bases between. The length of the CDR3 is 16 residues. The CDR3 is CASSLLRPGGDQPQHF. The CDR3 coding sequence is TGTGCCAGCTCACTACTACGGCCCGGGGGCGATCAGCCCCAGCATTTT.

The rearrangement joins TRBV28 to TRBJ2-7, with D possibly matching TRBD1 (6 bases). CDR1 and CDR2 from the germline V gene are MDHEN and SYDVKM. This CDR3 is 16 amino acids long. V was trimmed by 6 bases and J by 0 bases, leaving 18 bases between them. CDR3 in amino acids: CASRDPGTKSSYEQYF. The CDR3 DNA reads TGTGCCAGCAGGGATCCCGGGACAAAGAGCTCCTACGAGCAGTACTTC.

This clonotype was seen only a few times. In nucleotides, the CDR3 is TGTGCCAGCAGCTTAGCTATGGCGGGGGGGATGACTCAAGAGACCCAGTACTTC. This translates into CASSLAMAGGMTQETQYF. The chain couples TRBV7-8 to TRBJ2-5, with TRBD2 matching 9 bases. The CDR3 has 18 residues. Germline V gene data show CDR1 as SGHVS and CDR2 as FQNEAQ. J lost 2 bases, V lost 0 bases, and 10 bases had no gene match.

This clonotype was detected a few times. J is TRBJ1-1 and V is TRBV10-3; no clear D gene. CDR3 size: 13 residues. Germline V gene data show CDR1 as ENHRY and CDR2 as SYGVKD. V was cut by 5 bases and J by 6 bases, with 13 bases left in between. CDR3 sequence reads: CAISPTGSAEAFF. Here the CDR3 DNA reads TGTGCCATCAGTCCGACCGGATCGGCTGAAGCTTTCTTT.

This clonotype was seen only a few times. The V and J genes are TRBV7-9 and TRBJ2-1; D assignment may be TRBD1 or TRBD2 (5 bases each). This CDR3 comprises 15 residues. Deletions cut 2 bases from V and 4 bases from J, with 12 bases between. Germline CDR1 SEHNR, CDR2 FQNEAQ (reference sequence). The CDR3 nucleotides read TGTGCCAGCAGCTTAACCGGGGCCAATTACAATGAGCAGTTCTTC. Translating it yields CASSLTGANYNEQFF.

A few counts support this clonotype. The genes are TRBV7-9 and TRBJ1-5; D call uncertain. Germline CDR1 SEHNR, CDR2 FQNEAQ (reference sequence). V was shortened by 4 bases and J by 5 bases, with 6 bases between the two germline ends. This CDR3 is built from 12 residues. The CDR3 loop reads CASSYTDQPQHF. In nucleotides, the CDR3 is TGTGCCAGCAGCTACACTGATCAGCCCCAGCATTTT. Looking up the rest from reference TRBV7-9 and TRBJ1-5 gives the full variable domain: DTGVSQNPRHKITKRGQNVTFRCDPISEHNRLYWYRQTLGQGPEFLTYFQNEAQLEKSRLLSDRFSAERPKGSFSTLEIQRTEQGDSAMYLCASSYTDQPQHFGDGTRLSIL.

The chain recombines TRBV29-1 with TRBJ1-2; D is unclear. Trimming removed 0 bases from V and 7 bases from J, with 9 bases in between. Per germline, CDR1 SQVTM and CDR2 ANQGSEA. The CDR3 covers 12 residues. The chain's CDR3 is CSVEERAAGYTF. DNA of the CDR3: TGCAGCGTTGAAGAGAGGGCCGCTGGCTACACCTTC.

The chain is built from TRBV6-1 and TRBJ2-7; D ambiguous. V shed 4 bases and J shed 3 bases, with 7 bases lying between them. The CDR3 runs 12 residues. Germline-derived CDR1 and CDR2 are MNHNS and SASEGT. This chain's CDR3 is CASSVGHYEQYF. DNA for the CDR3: TGTGCCAGCAGTGTCGGCCACTACGAGCAGTACTTC.

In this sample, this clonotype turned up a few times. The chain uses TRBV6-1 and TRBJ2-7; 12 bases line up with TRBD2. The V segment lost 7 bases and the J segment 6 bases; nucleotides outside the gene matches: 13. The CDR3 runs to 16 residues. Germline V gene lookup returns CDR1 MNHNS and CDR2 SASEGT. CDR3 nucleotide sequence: TGTGCCAGCACCCTAGGACTAGCGGGAAGAACCGGCGAGCAGTACTTC. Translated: CASTLGLAGRTGEQYF.

The CDR3 protein is CASSQGAGKTEAFF. The CDR3, as DNA: TGCGCCAGCAGCCAAGGCGCAGGGAAGACTGAAGCTTTCTTT. The V call is TRBV4-1, the J call TRBJ1-1; D may be TRBD1 (5 bases). The CDR3 totals 14 residues. From germline, CDR1 is MGHRA and CDR2 YSYEKL. Trimming removed 1 base from V and 5 bases from J, with 11 bases in between.

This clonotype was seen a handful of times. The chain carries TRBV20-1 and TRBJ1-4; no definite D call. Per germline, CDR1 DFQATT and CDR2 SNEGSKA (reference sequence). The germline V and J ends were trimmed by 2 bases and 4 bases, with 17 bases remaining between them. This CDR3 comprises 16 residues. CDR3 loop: CSARPLAPPDNEKLFF. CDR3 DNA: TGCAGTGCTAGACCTCTAGCGCCGCCAGATAATGAAAAACTGTTTTTT.

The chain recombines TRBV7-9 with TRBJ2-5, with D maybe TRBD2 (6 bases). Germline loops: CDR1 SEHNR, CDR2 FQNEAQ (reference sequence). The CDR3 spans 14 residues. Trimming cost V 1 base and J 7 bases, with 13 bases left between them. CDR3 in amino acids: CASSLVASEATQYF. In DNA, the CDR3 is TGTGCCAGCAGCTTAGTAGCTAGCGAGGCGACCCAGTACTTC. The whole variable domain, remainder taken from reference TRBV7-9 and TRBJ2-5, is DTGVSQNPRHKITKRGQNVTFRCDPISEHNRLYWYRQTLGQGPEFLTYFQNEAQLEKSRLLSDRFSAERPKGSFSTLEIQRTEQGDSAMYLCASSLVASEATQYFGPGTRLLVL.

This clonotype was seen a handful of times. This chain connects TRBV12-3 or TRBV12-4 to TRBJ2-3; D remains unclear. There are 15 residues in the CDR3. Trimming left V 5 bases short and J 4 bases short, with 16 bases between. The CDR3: CASSPDGRAADTQYF. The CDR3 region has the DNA TGTGCCAGCAGTCCCGATGGCCGGGCAGCAGATACGCAGTATTTT.

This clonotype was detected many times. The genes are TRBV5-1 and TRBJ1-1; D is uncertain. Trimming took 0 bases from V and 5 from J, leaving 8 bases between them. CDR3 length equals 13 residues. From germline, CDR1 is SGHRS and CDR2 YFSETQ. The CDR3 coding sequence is TGCGCCAGCAGCTTGGATCCGGATACTGAAGCTTTCTTT. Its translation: CASSLDPDTEAFF.

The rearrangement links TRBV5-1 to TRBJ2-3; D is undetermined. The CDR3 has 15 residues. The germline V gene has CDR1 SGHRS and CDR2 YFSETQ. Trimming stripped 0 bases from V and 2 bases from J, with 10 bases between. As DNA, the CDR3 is TGCGCCAGCAGCTTGGTTCCCGGCCCCACAGATACGCAGTATTTT. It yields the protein CASSLVPGPTDTQYF. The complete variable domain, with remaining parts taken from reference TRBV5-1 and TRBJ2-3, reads KAGVTQTPRYLIKTRGQQVTLSCSPISGHRSVSWYQQTPGQGLQFLFEYFSETQRNKGNFPGRFSGRQFSNSRSEMNVSTLELGDSALYLCASSLVPGPTDTQYFGPGTRLTVL.

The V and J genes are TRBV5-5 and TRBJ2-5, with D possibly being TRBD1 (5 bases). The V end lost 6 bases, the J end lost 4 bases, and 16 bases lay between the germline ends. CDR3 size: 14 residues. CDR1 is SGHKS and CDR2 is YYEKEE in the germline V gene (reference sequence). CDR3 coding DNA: TGTGCCAGCACCATCCTTGGGGCATCAGAGACCCAGTACTTC. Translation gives CASTILGASETQYF.

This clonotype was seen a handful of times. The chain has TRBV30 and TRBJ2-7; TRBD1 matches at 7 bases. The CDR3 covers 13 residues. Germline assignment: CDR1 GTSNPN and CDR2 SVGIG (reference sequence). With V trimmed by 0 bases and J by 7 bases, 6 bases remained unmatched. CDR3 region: CAWSVDRGLEQYF. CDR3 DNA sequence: TGTGCCTGGAGTGTAGATAGGGGGCTTGAGCAGTACTTC.